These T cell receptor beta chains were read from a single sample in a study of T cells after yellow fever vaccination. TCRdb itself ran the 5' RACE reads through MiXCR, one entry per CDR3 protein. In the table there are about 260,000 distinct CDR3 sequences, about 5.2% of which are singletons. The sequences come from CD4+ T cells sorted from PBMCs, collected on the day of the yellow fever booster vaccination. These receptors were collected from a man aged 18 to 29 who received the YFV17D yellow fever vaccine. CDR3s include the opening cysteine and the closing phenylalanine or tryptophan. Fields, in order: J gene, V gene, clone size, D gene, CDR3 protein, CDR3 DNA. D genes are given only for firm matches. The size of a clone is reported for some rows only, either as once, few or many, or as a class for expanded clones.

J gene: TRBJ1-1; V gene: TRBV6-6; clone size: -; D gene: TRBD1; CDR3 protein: CASSSLGQGGTEAFF; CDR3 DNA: TGTGCCAGCAGTTCCCTTGGACAGGGGGGCACTGAAGCTTTCTTT
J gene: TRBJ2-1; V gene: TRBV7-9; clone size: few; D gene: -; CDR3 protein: CASSLGGIDEQFF; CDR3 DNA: TGTGCCAGCAGCTTAGGCGGTATCGATGAGCAGTTCTTC
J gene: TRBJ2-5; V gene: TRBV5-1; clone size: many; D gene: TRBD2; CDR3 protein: CASSWNSGGQETQYF; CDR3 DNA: TGCGCCAGCAGCTGGAATAGCGGGGGGCAAGAGACCCAGTACTTC
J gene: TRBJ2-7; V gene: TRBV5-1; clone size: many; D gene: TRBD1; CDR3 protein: CASSPGQGDEQYF; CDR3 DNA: TGCGCCAGCAGCCCGGGACAGGGGGACGAGCAGTACTTC
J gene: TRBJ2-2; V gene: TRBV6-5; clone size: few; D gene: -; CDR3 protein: CASSYSPGARNGELFF; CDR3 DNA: TGTGCCAGCAGTTACTCCCCCGGGGCGAGGAACGGGGAGCTGTTTTTT
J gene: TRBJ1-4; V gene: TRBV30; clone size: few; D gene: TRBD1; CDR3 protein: CASDRGEKLFF; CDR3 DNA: TGTGCCTCGGACAGGGGAGAAAAACTGTTTTTT
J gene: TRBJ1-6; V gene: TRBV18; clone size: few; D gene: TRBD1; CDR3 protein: CASSPGQGASPLHF; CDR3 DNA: TGTGCCAGCTCCCCCGGACAGGGAGCTTCACCCCTCCACTTT
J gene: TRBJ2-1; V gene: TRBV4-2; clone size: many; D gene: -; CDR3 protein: CASSVALFGYNEQFF; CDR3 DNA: TGTGCCAGCAGCGTCGCCCTATTCGGGTACAATGAGCAGTTCTTC
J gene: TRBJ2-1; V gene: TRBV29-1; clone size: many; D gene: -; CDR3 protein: CSSGTEYNEQFF; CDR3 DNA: TGCAGCTCCGGGACGGAGTACAATGAGCAGTTCTTC
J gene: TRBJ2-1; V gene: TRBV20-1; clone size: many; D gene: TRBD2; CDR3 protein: CSATRLAGGSYNEQFF; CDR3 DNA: TGCAGTGCTACTCGACTAGCGGGGGGGTCTTACAATGAGCAGTTCTTC
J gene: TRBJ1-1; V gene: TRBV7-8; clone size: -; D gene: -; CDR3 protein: CASKFTWGEGNTEAFF; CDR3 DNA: TGTGCCAGCAAGTTCACCTGGGGTGAGGGGAACACTGAAGCTTTCTTT
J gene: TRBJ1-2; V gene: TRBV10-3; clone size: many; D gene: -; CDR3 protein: CAISVGGSYGYTF; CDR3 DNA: TGTGCCATCAGTGTGGGTGGTAGCTATGGCTACACCTTC
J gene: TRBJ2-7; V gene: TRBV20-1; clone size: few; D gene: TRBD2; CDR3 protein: CSASTSVDEQYF; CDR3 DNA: TGCAGTGCTAGTACTAGCGTGGACGAGCAGTACTTC
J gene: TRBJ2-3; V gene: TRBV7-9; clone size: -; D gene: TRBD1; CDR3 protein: CASSPLDRARGADTQYF; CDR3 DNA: TGTGCCAGCAGCCCTTTGGACAGGGCGAGAGGGGCAGATACGCAGTATTTT
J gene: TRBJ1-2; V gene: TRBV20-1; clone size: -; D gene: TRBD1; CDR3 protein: CSASWDRGFDGYTF; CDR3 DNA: TGCAGTGCTAGCTGGGACAGGGGGTTTGATGGCTACACCTTC
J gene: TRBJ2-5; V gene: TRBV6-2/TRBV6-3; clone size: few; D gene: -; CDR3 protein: CASSYSRDEGTQYF; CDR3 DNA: TGTGCCAGCAGTTACTCGAGGGACGAAGGAACCCAGTACTTC
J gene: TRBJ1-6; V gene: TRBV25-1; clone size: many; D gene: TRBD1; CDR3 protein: CASSGTGTGNSPLHF; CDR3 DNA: TGTGCCAGCAGTGGGACCGGGACAGGCAATTCACCCCTCCACTTT
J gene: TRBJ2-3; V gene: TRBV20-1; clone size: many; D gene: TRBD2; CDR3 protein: CSAPGTSGGAGTDTQYF; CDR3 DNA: TGCAGTGCCCCCGGGACTAGCGGGGGGGCCGGCACAGATACGCAGTATTTT
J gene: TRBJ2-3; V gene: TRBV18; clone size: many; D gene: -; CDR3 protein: CASSPRTSREVTQYF; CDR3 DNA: TGTGCCAGCTCACCACGGACATCCCGAGAGGTTACGCAGTATTTT
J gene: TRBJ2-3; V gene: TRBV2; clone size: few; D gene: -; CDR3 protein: CASSEDQNYTQYF; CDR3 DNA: TGTGCCAGCAGTGAAGATCAAAATTATACGCAGTATTTT
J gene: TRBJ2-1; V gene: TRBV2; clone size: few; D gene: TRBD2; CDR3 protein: CASTRSGDYNEQFF; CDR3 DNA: TGTGCCAGCACCCGAAGCGGGGATTACAATGAGCAGTTCTTC
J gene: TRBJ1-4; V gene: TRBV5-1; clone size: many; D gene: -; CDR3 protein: CASSFSGARDEKLFF; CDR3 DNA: TGCGCCAGCAGCTTTTCGGGGGCTCGTGATGAAAAACTGTTTTTT